This T cell receptor (beta chain) originates from a study of blood T cell repertoires in COVID-19 (TCRdb year 2020). Broadly, across the study: Collaborator samples came from the United States, Italy and Spain and covered acute and convalescent phases of COVID-19. Sample metadata almost always included a de-identified subject ID, COVID-19 status, age in years and sex. Subjects who had been exposed to COVID-19, were actively infected with it, or had recovered from it provided the deeply sampled blood TCRbeta repertoires that made up the dataset. HLA class I and class II types, where available, came from metadata supplied by the sample provider rather than from assay-based typing. The samples were drawn from two sources: the first 160 participants of the ongoing ImmuneRACE study, and 1,000 to 1,500 subjects contributed by 6 global collaborators. The repertoires were made available in a free public database intended to serve as a resource for research on the immune response to SARS-CoV-2. The prospective study material was composed of cDNA or gDNA derived from T cells, B-cell-depleted T cells, or PBMCs.

Collaborating institutions collected whole blood in K2EDTA tubes following their own protocols. For TCRbeta analysis, collaborators shipped samples as frozen whole blood, isolated PBMCs, or DNA extracted from either of those sample types. About this clone itself: Its antigen is not yet known. The input lacks base qualities; no much larger clone sits a single base away.

Beyond this particular receptor, the publication reports: The amount of clinical and demographic metadata varied by source and participant and was provided uncurated.

TCRbeta CDR3 regions were amplified from genomic DNA using the immunoSEQ Assay, a bias-controlled multiplex PCR. The original pipeline was this. Within the assay, amplification of reference gene primers was used to estimate how many nucleated cells each sample contained. To quantify the absolute abundance of each unique TCRbeta CDR3 rearrangement, sequence reads were collapsed and filtered. For each sample, productive Simpson clonality was calculated as the square root of Simpson's diversity index across productive rearrangements. Imported from immuneACCESS, the table was reduced by TCRdb to in-frame sequences with V and J called. These copies leave out some clones; in studies compared against another copy, an unresolved V gene accounts for under half, and the cause of the remainder is not known. That table furnishes V, J and clone size, whereas the DNA furnished D and trimming. The sample table lists some 70,000 clones, nearly 80% of them with a count of one. Of the sample, approximately 12% falls within the top ten clones.

V was cut back by 3 bases and J by 8 bases, leaving a gap of 9 bases between them. The germline V gene (reference sequence) specifies DFQATT as CDR1 and SNEGSKA as CDR2. The CDR3 goes from the cysteine to the phenylalanine over 11 residues. Only the CDR3 region is kept as DNA, spanning 33 bases read in frame from base 1. The sample was peripheral blood. The V and J segments used are TRBV20-1 and TRBJ2-3, with no reliable assignment of the D segment. The source is a human donor in a cohort sampled during active COVID-19. The DNA sequence is as follows: TGCAGTGCTAGGTCGTCCCCTACGCAGTATTTT. Protein translation: CSARSSPTQYF.